This T cell receptor (beta chain) was sequenced in a study of T-cell reconstitution after alpha-beta-depleted transplantation in children. There are a few counts of this clonotype. As yet, its antigen is unknown. CDR1 and CDR2 (germline): SQVTM, ANQGSEA. J lost 4 bases, V lost 1 base, and 8 bases had no gene match. The CDR3 consists of 16 residues. Findings and limits, study-wide: Fresh T-cell production supplied most of the T-cell counts and diversity seen one year after transplant.

As it was prepared, the TCRbeta library received unique molecular identifiers. TCRdb re-called the PCR reads with MiXCR, one entry per CDR3 protein. The profile shows some 600,000 distinct CDR3 sequences, around 13% of them singletons. The material was PBMCs, mostly from graft donor cells, obtained 360 days after TCRalphabeta/CD19-depleted stem cell transplant. This clonotype was obtained from a male patient aged 10 to 17 who had a stem cell transplant for acute myeloid leukemia, so the T cells may come from the graft donor. The rearrangement links TRBV29-1 to TRBJ2-3; 10 bases match TRBD2. Here the CDR3 DNA reads TGCAGCGTTGAAGTGTGGGCTAGCGGGAGCGCAGATACGCAGTATTTT. Protein sequence: CSVEVWASGSADTQYF.